This entry lists 5 T cell receptor beta chains sequenced from one sample in a study of human T cells and chemical hapten exposure. Time point meaning: pre-sensitization, week 0. Treatment specified: therapeutic diphenylcyclopropenone sensitization with weekly scalp DPC. TCRdb reprocessed the RACE reads via MiXCR and lists one record per CDR3 protein. The sample lists around 120,000 distinct CDR3 sequences; roughly 13% were seen once. Sequences were derived from whole blood, sampled in connection with sensitization to the hapten diphenylcyclopropenone (DPC). These receptors all come from a woman aged 18 to 35 with alopecia areata. Some clones in this sample may be carry-over from other donors' samples.

The chain carries TRBV9 and TRBJ2-7; tentatively, D is TRBD2 (6 bases). The CDR3 totals 13 residues. V gave up 0 bases and J gave up 5 bases, with 9 bases separating them. CDR1 and CDR2 (germline): SGDLS, YYNGEE. CDR3 in DNA: TGTGCCAGCAGCGTAGGGAGGAGGGACGAGCAGTACTTC. Translated, it gives CASSVGRRDEQYF.

This clonotype was seen only a few times. The gene calls are TRBV28 and TRBJ1-1; TRBD1 aligns across 7 bases. The J segment lost 12 bases and the V segment lost 1 base, leaving 5 bases of the junction unmatched. Germline CDR1 and CDR2: MDHEN and SYDVKM. This CDR3 has 12 amino acids. CDR3 coding DNA: TGTGCCAGCAGTTTATTGGACAGGAAAACTTTCTTT. Translation: CASSLLDRKTFF.

There are a few counts of this clonotype. The chain recombines TRBV19 with TRBJ2-3, with 9 bases fitting TRBD2. With V trimmed by 5 bases and J by 6 bases, 0 bases remained unmatched. CDR1 is LNHDA, CDR2 SQIVND, per germline (reference sequence). This CDR3 is 12 amino acids long. The CDR3 loop is CASSAGGDTQYF. The CDR3 DNA sequence: TGTGCCAGTAGTGCGGGAGGGGATACGCAGTATTTT.

The V call is TRBV20-1, the J call TRBJ1-2; no firm D call. CDR3 size: 12 residues. Germline V gene data show CDR1 as DFQATT and CDR2 as SNEGSKA (reference sequence). V gave up 1 base and J gave up 4 bases, with 7 bases separating them. CDR3 region: CSARGPLYGYTF. For the CDR3, the DNA is TGCAGTGCTAGAGGCCCACTCTATGGCTACACCTTC.

V is TRBV30 and J is TRBJ2-1, with 10 positions matching TRBD2. The trim removed 1 base at V and 4 bases at J, leaving 4 bases unmatched. The length of the CDR3 is 15 residues. Germline V CDR1 and CDR2: GTSNPN, SVGIG (reference sequence). DNA for the CDR3: TGTGCCTGGAGTGCTCTAGCGGGGGTATACAATGAGCAGTTCTTC. Translating it yields CAWSALAGVYNEQFF.